The present entry profiles one T cell receptor (beta chain) with its context. Its antigen is unknown. Sequencing was performed with immunoSEQ multiplex PCR; in TCRdb, only in-frame clones are kept and a portion is missing. In the table there are around 130,000 clones, approximately 90% of which are singletons. The data were obtained in a study of T cell responses to AZD1222 COVID-19 vaccine. Overall study results and limits: Females made up more of the donors, who were largely white British, and clonal diversity may have come out too low.

The receptor was derived from an adult who received the AZD1222 COVID-19 vaccine. The sequenced sample was peripheral blood, obtained 28 days after the second AZD1222 dose.

CDR3 DNA sequence: TGTGCCACCAGTGATTCTTGGACAGGATTCGATGAGCAGTTCTTC. Protein: CATSDSWTGFDEQFF. The chain combines TRBV24-1 with TRBJ2-1, with 7 bases identical to TRBD1. Germline CDR1 reads KGHDR; CDR2 reads SFDVKD. J was trimmed by 8 bases and V by 2 bases; bases with no gene match: 8. The CDR3 spans 15 residues.